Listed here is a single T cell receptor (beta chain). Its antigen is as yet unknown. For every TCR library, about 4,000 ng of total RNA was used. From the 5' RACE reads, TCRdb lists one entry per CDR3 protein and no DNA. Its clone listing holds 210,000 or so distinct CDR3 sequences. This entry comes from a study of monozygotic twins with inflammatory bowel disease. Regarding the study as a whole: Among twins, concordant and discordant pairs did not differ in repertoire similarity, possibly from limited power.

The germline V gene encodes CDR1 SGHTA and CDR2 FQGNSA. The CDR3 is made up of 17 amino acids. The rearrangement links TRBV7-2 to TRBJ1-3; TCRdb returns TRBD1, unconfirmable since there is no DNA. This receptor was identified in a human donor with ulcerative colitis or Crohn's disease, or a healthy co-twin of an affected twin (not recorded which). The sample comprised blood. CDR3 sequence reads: CASSLAQQGTAGNTIYF.